This record concerns one T cell receptor (beta chain) sequence. In its sample, this clone was seen once. The antigen this receptor binds is unknown. There are no base qualities to consult, and no much larger clone falls within one base. TCR CDR3 regions were amplified from genomic DNA by multiplex PCR using the deep immunoSEQ assay. Extracted genomic DNA from each cell subset was distributed evenly across all wells of several immunoSEQ 96-well plates, and each plate was treated as a replicate. For sorted subsets, about 200 ng genomic DNA, equal to tens of thousands of T cell genomes, was loaded into each replicate PCR. Purified libraries were measured with a Qubit 3.0 fluorometer, size-checked on a Bioanalyzer 2100, and measured again with the KAPA Library Quantification kit. Each immunoSEQ 96-well plate was sequenced on its own single-read 150-cycle Illumina NextSeq 550 flow cell. As for the authors' bioinformatics: Because the immunoSEQ output held only junctional sequences and lacked quality scores, the filtering could not match the filtering applied to full-length reads. Sequences were annotated with PyIR, a Python wrapper for IgBLAST v1.9, using IMGT germline references to assign V/J genes and CDR3. Reads with weak V/J assignments (E-value above 1e-6), missing CDR3, stop codons, out-of-frame junctions, or ambiguous translated residues were removed. V3J clonotypes were defined as sequences sharing an identical inferred V gene, J gene, and CDR3 amino acid sequence. The percentage overlap between two repertoires was calculated by dividing the number of shared unique clonotypes by the size of the smaller repertoire. RTK rarefaction, the Chao1 estimator, and Recon v2.1 estimates of unobserved clonotypes were used to assess repertoire richness. OLGA was used to compute generation probabilities for all TCRbeta clonotypes that the gDNA method yielded from a few donors. TCRdb took this table from immuneACCESS and kept in-frame rearrangements with V and J called. Such tables lack part of the clones; where checked against another copy, unresolved V genes explain under half of the gap, and the rest is unexplained. V, J and clone size are taken as reported in that table, and D and trimming were inferred from the DNA itself. Present in this sample are about 680,000 clones, about 92% of which were seen just once. In total, the top ten clones hold about a quarter of the sample.

This specimen comes from a study of shared clonotypes between healthy human individuals (TCRdb year 2020). Some background on the complete study: The cohort included a few men and a couple of women between 18 and 49 years of age. Leukapheresis yielded between about 0.85 and 10 billion PBMCs per donor. Blood TCR repertoires of a handful of healthy adults were deeply sequenced to estimate repertoire size and the extent of clonotype sharing between individuals. Different laboratories and diverse techniques were used to prepare libraries and sequence TCR repertoires, to increase sequencing depth and limit assay-specific biases. Per donor, three plates each were used for CD4 naive and CD4 memory, two for CD8 naive, and one for CD8 memory.

General findings and caveats noted by the study authors: Estimated clonotype richness was generally larger for naive than for memory subsets. Only blood was sampled, and tissue TCR repertoires likely differ from those in blood. The genetic and exposure-history diversity represented was limited by the small number of donors. Higher generation probabilities were observed for clonotypes shared by all four sorted-subset donors than for non-shared clonotypes. Incomplete sequencing was indicated by rarefaction of sorted-subset datasets, despite the large sequencing depth. Pairwise subsampling indicated that sequencing depth was expected to affect the degree of clonotype sharing among donors. Approximately 5% of naive CD4, around 3.5% of naive CD8, approximately 2% of memory CD4, and approximately 0.39% of memory CD8 clonotypes were shared across several donors.

V is cut by 5 bases and J by 6 bases, and the space between the germline ends is 6 bases. In the germline V gene, CDR1 corresponds to ENHRY and CDR2 to SYGVKD. CDR3 length: 11 amino acids, cysteine to phenylalanine. Only CDR3 DNA is held: 33 bases, read in frame from base 1. CD8 naive samples were CD45RO-negative cells positively selected for CCR7, giving a CD45RA+CCR7+ population that excluded TemRA cells. Healthy HIV-negative adults with no recently reported acute infections or vaccinations were included as donors. Only Caucasian adults living in Nashville, Tennessee, USA were represented among the donors. Blood was obtained by leukapheresis, after which PBMCs were separated by Ficoll-Histopaque density gradient centrifugation and cryopreserved in liquid nitrogen vapor phase. Analytical flow cytometry was used to check the purity and quantity of every magnetically sorted T cell population. From each sorted fraction, genomic DNA was isolated and quantified by UV absorbance on a Nanodrop 2000c.

Sequencing was performed on naive CD8+ T cells sorted from blood. Interpreted using the paper, the cell subset or site label stands for: CD45RA+CCR7+. This clonotype was sampled from a man aged 25 to 45 in good health. The rearranged chain carries TRBV10-3 and TRBJ2-3; a tentative D call is TRBD1 (5 bases match). The CDR3 region reads CAISPGDTQYF. The DNA sequence reads TGTGCCATCAGTCCAGGGGATACGCAGTATTTT.